This is a list of T cell receptor beta chains from one sample in a study of T cell responses to AZD1222 COVID-19 vaccine. Assay: immunoSEQ multiplex PCR; the TCRdb copy retains only in-frame clones and omits some. The profile shows around 210,000 clones, approximately 94% of them singletons. The sample in question was peripheral blood, obtained 28 days after the second dose of the MenACWY control vaccine. All receptors derive from an adult who received the MenACWY meningococcal vaccine as a control. Both conserved end residues are part of each CDR3. A D gene is named only where the DNA matches it firmly. Clone sizes are given selectively: once, few, many, or a class where the clone is expanded.

J gene | V gene | clone size | D gene | CDR3 protein | CDR3 DNA
TRBJ2-3 | TRBV2 | . | . | CASSETGFGTDTQYF | TGTGCCAGCAGTGAAACGGGTTTTGGCACAGATACGCAGTATTTT
TRBJ2-7 | TRBV7-3 | . | TRBD2 | CASSPGTSGYEQYF | TGTGCCAGCAGCCCGGGGACTAGCGGCTACGAGCAGTACTTC
TRBJ2-3 | TRBV10-3 | . | TRBD2 | CATGLAGPDTQYF | TGTGCCACGGGACTAGCGGGACCAGATACGCAGTATTTT
TRBJ1-1 | TRBV6-5 | . | . | CASRKLTVKNTEAFF | TGTGCCAGCAGGAAATTGACAGTTAAGAACACTGAAGCTTTCTTT
TRBJ1-1 | TRBV27 | . | . | CASSFGVSGAEAFF | TGTGCCAGCAGTTTTGGGGTCTCCGGTGCGGAGGCTTTCTTT
TRBJ2-7 | TRBV5-1 | . | . | CASSLVGQRSYEQYF | TGCGCCAGCAGCTTGGTAGGTCAGCGCTCCTACGAGCAGTACTTC
TRBJ1-1 | TRBV29-1 | . | . | CSVLGASVNTEAFF | TGCAGCGTCCTCGGAGCCTCAGTGAACACTGAAGCTTTCTTT
TRBJ2-7 | TRBV19 | . | TRBD2 | CASSASGVSYEQYF | TGTGCCAGTAGTGCGAGCGGGGTCTCCTACGAGCAGTACTTC
TRBJ1-3 | TRBV19 | . | TRBD1 | CATQDRAGNTIYF | TGTGCCACCCAAGACAGGGCAGGAAACACCATATATTTT
TRBJ2-2 | TRBV6-2/TRBV6-3 | . | . | CASSPQGFDTGELFF | TGTGCCAGCAGTCCGCAGGGGTTCGACACCGGGGAGCTGTTTTTT
TRBJ2-3 | TRBV24-1 | . | . | CATSDFGADTQYF | TGTGCCACCAGTGATTTCGGAGCAGATACGCAGTATTTT
TRBJ2-3 | TRBV6-2/TRBV6-3 | . | . | CASSPAGSDTQYF | TGTGCCAGCAGCCCGGCAGGGTCAGATACGCAGTATTTT
TRBJ2-7 | TRBV4-1 | once | TRBD2 | CASSQVQPLAAPYEQYF | TGCGCCAGCAGCCAAGTTCAACCTCTAGCGGCCCCCTACGAGCAGTACTTC
TRBJ1-1 | TRBV16 | . | . | CASSQLVGLGAFF | TGTGCCAGCAGCCAATTGGTGGGCCTCGGGGCTTTCTTT
TRBJ2-7 | TRBV19 | . | TRBD1 | CAIREQGMVEQYF | TGTGCCATTCGCGAACAGGGGATGGTCGAGCAGTACTTC
TRBJ1-5 | TRBV6-2/TRBV6-3 | . | . | CASSYLGGRGNQPQHF | TGTGCCAGCAGTTACCTGGGGGGCAGGGGCAATCAGCCCCAGCATTTT
TRBJ2-7 | TRBV13 | . | . | CASSFGQSYEQYF | TGTGCCAGCAGCTTTGGGCAGTCCTACGAGCAGTACTTC
TRBJ2-7 | TRBV30 | . | . | CAWSGLGAYEQYF | TGTGCCTGGAGTGGGCTAGGAGCCTACGAGCAGTACTTC
TRBJ1-2 | TRBV28 | . | . | CASKGQSNYGYTF | TGTGCCAGCAAAGGACAGTCTAACTATGGCTACACCTTC
TRBJ1-1 | TRBV29-1 | . | . | CSAQVRAQSDTEAFF | TGCAGCGCCCAGGTCCGAGCCCAATCGGACACTGAAGCTTTCTTT
TRBJ2-7 | TRBV19 | . | TRBD1 | CASSPGTGPVYEQYF | TGTGCCAGTAGCCCCGGGACAGGCCCCGTCTACGAGCAGTACTTC
TRBJ1-5 | TRBV6-2/TRBV6-3 | . | . | CASSNYGPIQHF | TGTGCCAGCAGCAATTATGGGCCAATCCAGCATTTT
TRBJ2-1 | TRBV11-2 | . | TRBD2 | CASSLYSGANEQFF | TGTGCCAGCAGCTTATACAGCGGGGCTAATGAGCAGTTCTTC
TRBJ1-5 | TRBV28 | . | TRBD1 | CASSTRGPQPQHF | TGTGCCAGCAGTACCAGGGGGCCCCAGCCCCAGCATTTT
TRBJ1-2 | TRBV24-1 | . | . | CATSDFGQAYGYTF | TGTGCCACCAGTGATTTTGGGCAGGCCTATGGCTACACCTTC
TRBJ1-5 | TRBV5-4 | . | . | CASSLTVNQPQHF | TGTGCCAGCAGCTTGACAGTCAATCAGCCCCAGCATTTT
TRBJ2-7 | TRBV5-1 | . | TRBD1 | CASRQGAGEQYF | TGCGCCAGCAGACAGGGGGCGGGCGAGCAGTACTTC
TRBJ2-1 | TRBV9 | . | TRBD2 | CASSDGLAGTYNEQFF | TGTGCCAGCAGCGACGGACTAGCGGGGACCTACAATGAGCAGTTCTTC
TRBJ2-5 | TRBV9 | . | TRBD1 | CASSGLRTGQETQYF | TGTGCCAGCAGCGGACTCCGGACAGGGCAAGAGACCCAGTACTTC
TRBJ2-7 | TRBV5-1 | . | . | CASSRGPLYEQYF | TGCGCCAGCAGCAGGGGACCACTCTACGAGCAGTACTTC
TRBJ2-3 | TRBV7-3 | . | . | CASSLTRVGSTDTQYF | TGTGCCAGCAGCTTAACACGTGTCGGTAGCACAGATACGCAGTATTTT
TRBJ1-1 | TRBV3-1/TRBV3-2 | . | . | CASSQQGTMNTEAFF | TGTGCCAGCAGCCAACAGGGGACCATGAACACTGAAGCTTTCTTT
TRBJ1-4 | TRBV5-6 | few | . | CASSLKGAGEKLFF | TGTGCCAGCAGCTTGAAAGGGGCAGGGGAAAAACTGTTTTTT